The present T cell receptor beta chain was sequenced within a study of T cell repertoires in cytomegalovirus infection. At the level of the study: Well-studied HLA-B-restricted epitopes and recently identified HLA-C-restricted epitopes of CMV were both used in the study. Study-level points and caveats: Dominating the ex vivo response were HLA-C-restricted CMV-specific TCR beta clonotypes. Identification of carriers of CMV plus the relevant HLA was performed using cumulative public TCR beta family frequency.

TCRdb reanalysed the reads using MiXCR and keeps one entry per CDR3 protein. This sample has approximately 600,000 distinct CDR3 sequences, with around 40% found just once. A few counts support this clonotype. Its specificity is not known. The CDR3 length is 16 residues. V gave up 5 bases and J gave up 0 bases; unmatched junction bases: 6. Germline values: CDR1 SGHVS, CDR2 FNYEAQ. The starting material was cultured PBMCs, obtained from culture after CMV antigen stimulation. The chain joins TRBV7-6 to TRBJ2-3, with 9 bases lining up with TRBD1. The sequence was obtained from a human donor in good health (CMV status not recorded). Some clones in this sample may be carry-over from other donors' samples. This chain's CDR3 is CASSQTGTGSTDTQYF. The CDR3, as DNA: TGTGCCAGCAGCCAAACCGGGACAGGGAGCACAGATACGCAGTATTTT.